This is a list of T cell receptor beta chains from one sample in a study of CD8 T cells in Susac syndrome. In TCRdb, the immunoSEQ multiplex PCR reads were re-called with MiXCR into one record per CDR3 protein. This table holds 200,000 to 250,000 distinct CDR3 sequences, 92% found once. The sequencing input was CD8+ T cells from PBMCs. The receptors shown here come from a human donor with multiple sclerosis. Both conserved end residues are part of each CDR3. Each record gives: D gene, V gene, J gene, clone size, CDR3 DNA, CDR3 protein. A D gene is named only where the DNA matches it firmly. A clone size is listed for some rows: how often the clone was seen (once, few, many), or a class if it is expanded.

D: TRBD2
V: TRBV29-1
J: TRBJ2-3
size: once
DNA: TGCAGCACCCTGACTAGCACCCTCACAGATACGCAGTATTTT
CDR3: CSTLTSTLTDTQYF

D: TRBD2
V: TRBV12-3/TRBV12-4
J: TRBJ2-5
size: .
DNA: TGTGCCAGCAGTTTACCGGGACTAGCGGGAGAGACCCAGTACTTC
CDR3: CASSLPGLAGETQYF

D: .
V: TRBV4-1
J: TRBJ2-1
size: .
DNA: TGCGCCAGCAGCCGCTGGACTTCCAGCTCCTACAATGAGCAGTTCTTC
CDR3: CASSRWTSSSYNEQFF

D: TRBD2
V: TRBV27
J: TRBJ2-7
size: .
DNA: TGTGCCAGTTCCCAACTAGCGGGGCCCTCCGAGCAGTACTTC
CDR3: CASSQLAGPSEQYF

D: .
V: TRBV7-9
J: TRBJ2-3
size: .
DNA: TGTGCCAGCAGCTTACCGACATCGATTCTCACAGATACGCAGTATTTT
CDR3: CASSLPTSILTDTQYF

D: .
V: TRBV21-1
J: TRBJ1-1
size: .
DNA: TGTGCCAGCAGCTCCCGGACAGGGGGCGCTTTAAAGCCATTGAACACTGAAGCTTTCTTT
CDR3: CASSSRTGGALKPLNTEAFF

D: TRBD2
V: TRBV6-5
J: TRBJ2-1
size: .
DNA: TGTGCCAGCAGTTATTGGTCTAGCGGACCCCCTAGGACACCCTACAATGAGCAGTTCTTC
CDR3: CASSYWSSGPPRTPYNEQFF

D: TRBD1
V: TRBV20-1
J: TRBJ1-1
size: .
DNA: TGCAGTGCTAGAGCACGACAGGGTAATAAATCTGTGGCTGAAGCTTTCTTT
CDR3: CSARARQGNKSVAEAFF

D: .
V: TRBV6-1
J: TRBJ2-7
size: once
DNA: TGTGCCAGCAGTGAATTCAGGGCCTACGAGCAGTACTTC
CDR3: CASSEFRAYEQYF

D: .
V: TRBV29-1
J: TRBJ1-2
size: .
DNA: TGCAGCGCGAGACAGGTTGACTATGGCTACACCTTC
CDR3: CSARQVDYGYTF

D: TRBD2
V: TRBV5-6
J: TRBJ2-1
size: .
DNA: TGTGCCAGCAGCTTAACACTAGCGCTATCCTACAATGAGCAGTTCTTC
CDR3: CASSLTLALSYNEQFF

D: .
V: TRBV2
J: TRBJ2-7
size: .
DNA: TGTGCCAGCAGTTCTAGGTGGGCCTACGAGCAGTACTTC
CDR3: CASSSRWAYEQYF

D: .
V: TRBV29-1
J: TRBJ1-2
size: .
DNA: TGCAGCGTTGGCGGGCAGAACTATGGCTACACCTTC
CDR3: CSVGGQNYGYTF

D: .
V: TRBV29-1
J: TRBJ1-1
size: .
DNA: TGCAGCGTTCCATTAGCGGACACTGAAGCTTTCTTT
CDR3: CSVPLADTEAFF

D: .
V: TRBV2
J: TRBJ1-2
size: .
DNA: TGTGCCAGCAGTGAACGCAGGAGTTATGGCTACACCTTC
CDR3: CASSERRSYGYTF

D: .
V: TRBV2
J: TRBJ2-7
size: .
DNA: TGTGCCAGCAGTGGTTCGTCATCCTACGAGCAGTACTTC
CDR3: CASSGSSSYEQYF

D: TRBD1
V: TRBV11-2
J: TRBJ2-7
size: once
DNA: TGTGCCAGCAGCTTAGATAGTTACTTAGGGACAGGGGGACCCTCCTACGAGCAGTACTTC
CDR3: CASSLDSYLGTGGPSYEQYF

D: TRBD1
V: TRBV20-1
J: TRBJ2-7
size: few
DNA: TGCAGTGCTCGCGGGACAGGGCTCGAGCAGTACTTC
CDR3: CSARGTGLEQYF

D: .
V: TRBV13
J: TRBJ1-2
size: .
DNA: TGTGCCAGCAGCTCGGACGCTTATGGCTACACCTTC
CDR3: CASSSDAYGYTF

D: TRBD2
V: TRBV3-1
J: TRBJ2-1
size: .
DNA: TGTGCCAGCAGCCCCCGTACTAGCGGGCTTGGCGATGAGCAGTTCTTC
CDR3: CASSPRTSGLGDEQFF

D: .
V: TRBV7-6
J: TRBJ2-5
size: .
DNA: TGTGCCAGCAGCGATGGGCAGGGGTTGGAGACCCAGTACTTC
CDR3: CASSDGQGLETQYF

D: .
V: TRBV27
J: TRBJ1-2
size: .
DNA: TGTGCCAGCAGGACGGCAGGACGATATGGCTACACCTTC
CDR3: CASRTAGRYGYTF

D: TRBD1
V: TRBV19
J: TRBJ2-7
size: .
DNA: TGTGCCAGTAGTATCTCAGGGGGCAACGAGCAGTACTTC
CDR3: CASSISGGNEQYF

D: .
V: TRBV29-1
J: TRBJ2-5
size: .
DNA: TGCAGCGTTGAAGCAAGTGTTAACCCGGAAGAGACCCAGTACTTC
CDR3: CSVEASVNPEETQYF

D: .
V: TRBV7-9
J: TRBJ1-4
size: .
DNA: TGTGCCACGGGGAAGGGACCAAAAACTAATGAAAAACTGTTTTTT
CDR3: CATGKGPKTNEKLFF

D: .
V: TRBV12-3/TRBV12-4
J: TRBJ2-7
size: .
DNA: TGTGCCAGCAGATCAGGCAGGGCGAGGTCCTACGAGCAGTACTTC
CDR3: CASRSGRARSYEQYF

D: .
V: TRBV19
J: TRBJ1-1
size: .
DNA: TGTGCCAGTATATCGGAGGGGTTGGACACTGAAGCTTTCTTT
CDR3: CASISEGLDTEAFF

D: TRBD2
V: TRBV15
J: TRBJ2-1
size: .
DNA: TGTGCCACCAGGGAGGGACTAGGTGGCTACAATGAGCAGTTCTTC
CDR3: CATREGLGGYNEQFF

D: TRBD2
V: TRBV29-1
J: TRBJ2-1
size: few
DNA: TGCAGCGTTGAGCTTAGCGGGGGCCTTAACAATGAGCAGTTCTTC
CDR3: CSVELSGGLNNEQFF

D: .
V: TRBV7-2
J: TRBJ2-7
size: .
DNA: TGTGCCAGCAGCTTAGAAGTCGAAACCGAGATGCCCTACGAGCAGTACTTC
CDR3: CASSLEVETEMPYEQYF

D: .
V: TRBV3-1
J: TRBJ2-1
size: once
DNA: TGTGCCAGCAGTCAACGGACGGGTGAGCAGTTCTTC
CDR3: CASSQRTGEQFF

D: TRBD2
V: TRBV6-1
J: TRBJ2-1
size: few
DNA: TGTGCCAGCAAACTAGCGGGAAGCTACAATGAGCAGTTCTTC
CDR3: CASKLAGSYNEQFF